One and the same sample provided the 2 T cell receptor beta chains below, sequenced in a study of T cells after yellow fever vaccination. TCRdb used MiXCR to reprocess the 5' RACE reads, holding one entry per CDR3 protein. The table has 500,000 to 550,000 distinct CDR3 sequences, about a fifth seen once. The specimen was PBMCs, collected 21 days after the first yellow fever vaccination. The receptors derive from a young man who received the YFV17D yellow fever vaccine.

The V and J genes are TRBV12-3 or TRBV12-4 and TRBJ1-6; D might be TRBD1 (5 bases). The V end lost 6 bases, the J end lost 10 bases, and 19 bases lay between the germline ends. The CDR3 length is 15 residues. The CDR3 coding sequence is TGTGCCAGCAGCCAAGCATCAGGGTTACTCTCACCCCTCCACTTT. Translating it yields CASSQASGLLSPLHF.

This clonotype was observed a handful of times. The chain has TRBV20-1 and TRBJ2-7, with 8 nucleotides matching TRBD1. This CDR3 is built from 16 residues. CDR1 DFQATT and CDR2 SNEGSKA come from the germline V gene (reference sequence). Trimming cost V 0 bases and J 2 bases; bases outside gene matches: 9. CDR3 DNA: TGCAGTGCTAGAGATCAGGGACAGGTATTCCCCTACGAGCAGTACTTC. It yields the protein CSARDQGQVFPYEQYF.